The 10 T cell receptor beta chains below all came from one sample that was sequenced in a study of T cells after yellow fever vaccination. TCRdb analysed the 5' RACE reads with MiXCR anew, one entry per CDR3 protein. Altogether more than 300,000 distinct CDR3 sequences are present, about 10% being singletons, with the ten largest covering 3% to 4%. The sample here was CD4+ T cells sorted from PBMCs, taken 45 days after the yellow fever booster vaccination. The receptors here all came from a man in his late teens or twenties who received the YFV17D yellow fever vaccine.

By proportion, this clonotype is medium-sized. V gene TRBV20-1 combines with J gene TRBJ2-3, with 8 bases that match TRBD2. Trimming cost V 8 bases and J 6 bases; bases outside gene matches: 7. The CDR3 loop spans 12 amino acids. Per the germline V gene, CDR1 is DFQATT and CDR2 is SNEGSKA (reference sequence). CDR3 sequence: CSSHSGVDTQYF. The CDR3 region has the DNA TGCAGTTCACATAGCGGGGTGGATACGCAGTATTTT.

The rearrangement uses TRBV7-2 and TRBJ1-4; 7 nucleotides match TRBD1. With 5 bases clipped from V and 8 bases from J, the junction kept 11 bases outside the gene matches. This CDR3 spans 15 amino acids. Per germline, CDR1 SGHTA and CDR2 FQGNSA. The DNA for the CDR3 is TGTGCCAGCAGCCCAAGGAAGGGGGCAAGAGAAAAACTGTTTTTT. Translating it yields CASSPRKGAREKLFF.

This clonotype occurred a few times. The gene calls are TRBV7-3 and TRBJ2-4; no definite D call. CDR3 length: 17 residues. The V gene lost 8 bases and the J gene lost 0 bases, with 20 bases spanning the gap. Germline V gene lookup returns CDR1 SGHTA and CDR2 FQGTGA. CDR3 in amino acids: CASSLEPITLAKNIQYF. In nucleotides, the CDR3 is TGTGCCAGCTCCTTGGAGCCCATAACTCTAGCCAAAAACATTCAGTACTTC.

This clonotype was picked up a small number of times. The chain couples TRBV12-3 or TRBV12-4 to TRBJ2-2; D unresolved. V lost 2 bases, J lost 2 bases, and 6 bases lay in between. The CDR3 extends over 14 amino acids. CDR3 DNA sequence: TGTGCCAGCAGTTTAAGTATAAACACCGGGGAGCTGTTTTTT. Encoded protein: CASSLSINTGELFF.

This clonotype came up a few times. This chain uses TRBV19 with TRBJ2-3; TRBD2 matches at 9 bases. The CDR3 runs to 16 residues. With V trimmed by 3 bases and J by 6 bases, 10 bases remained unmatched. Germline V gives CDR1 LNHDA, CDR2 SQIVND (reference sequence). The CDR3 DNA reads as TGTGCCAGTAGTATGACTGGCGGGGGGGCCCCTGATACGCAGTATTTT. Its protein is CASSMTGGGAPDTQYF.

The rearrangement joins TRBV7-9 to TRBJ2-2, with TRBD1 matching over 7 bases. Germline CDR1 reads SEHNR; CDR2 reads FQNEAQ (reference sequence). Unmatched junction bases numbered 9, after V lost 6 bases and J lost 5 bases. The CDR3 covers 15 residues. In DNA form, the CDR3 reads TGTGCCAGCAGTATTCGACAGGGCGGGACCGGGGAGCTGTTTTTT. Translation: CASSIRQGGTGELFF. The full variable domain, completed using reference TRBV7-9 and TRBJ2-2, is DTGVSQNPRHKITKRGQNVTFRCDPISEHNRLYWYRQTLGQGPEFLTYFQNEAQLEKSRLLSDRFSAERPKGSFSTLEIQRTEQGDSAMYLCASSIRQGGTGELFFGEGSRLTVL.

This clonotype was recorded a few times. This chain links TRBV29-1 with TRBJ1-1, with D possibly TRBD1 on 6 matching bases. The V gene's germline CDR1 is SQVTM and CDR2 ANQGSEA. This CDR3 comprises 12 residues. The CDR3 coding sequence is TGCACCGTGCGGGGGGCCGGCACTGAAGCTTTCTTT. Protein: CTVRGAGTEAFF.

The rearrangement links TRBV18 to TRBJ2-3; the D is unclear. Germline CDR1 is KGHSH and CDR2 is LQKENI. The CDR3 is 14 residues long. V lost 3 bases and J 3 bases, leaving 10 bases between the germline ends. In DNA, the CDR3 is TGTGCCAGCTCACCCAAAGAGGCTACAGATACGCAGTATTTT. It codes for CASSPKEATDTQYF.

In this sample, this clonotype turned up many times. The CDR3 protein is CASSQLWGGFNYGYTF. The CDR3 DNA reads TGTGCCAGCAGCCAACTCTGGGGGGGCTTTAACTATGGCTACACCTTC. J is TRBJ1-2 and V is TRBV14; D might be TRBD1 (6 bases). The CDR3 covers 16 residues. Germline CDR1 SGHDN, CDR2 FVKESK. Trimming cost V 2 bases and J 1 base, with 14 bases left between them.

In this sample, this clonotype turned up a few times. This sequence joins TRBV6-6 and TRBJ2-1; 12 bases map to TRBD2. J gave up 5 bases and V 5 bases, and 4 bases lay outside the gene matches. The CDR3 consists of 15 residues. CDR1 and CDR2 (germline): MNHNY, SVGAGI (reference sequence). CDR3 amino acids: CASSLTSGGNNEQFF. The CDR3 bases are TGTGCCAGCAGTCTCACTAGCGGGGGGAACAATGAGCAGTTCTTC.